This entry describes one T cell receptor (beta chain). The antigen is unknown. This sample is drawn from a study of shared clonotypes between healthy human individuals. For each subset, genomic DNA was distributed in equal portions over several immunoSEQ plates. The data were produced by immunoSEQ multiplex PCR, yet TCRdb's version contains in-frame clones alone and is incomplete. In the table there are approximately 2.5 million clones, over 85% of which are singletons. Researchers partitioned CD4+ cells into CD45RA+ naive and CD45RA-negative memory subsets. The CDR3 runs 14 residues. V trimming: 5 bases; J trimming: 5 bases; junction bases outside the gene matches: 4. Germline values: CDR1 SGHAT, CDR2 FQNNGV. Findings of the study overall: Apart from blood, nothing was sampled; tissue repertoires likely differ. In general, naive subsets displayed greater estimated richness than memory subsets did.

The sequenced sample was naive CD4+ T cells from PBMCs. Subset indicated: CD45RA+ positively selected. This chain uses TRBV11-2 with TRBJ1-5; 9 bases are shared with TRBD1. The origin of this receptor is a man younger than 35 in good health. Some clones in this sample may be carry-over from other donors' samples. The CDR3 DNA follows: TGTGCCAGCAGCCTCGGGACAGGGTATCAGCCCCAGCATTTT. The encoded protein is CASSLGTGYQPQHF.